This record looks at one T cell receptor (beta chain) sequence and its context. The target antigen is unknown. Within the sample, other DNA sequences also encode this same CDR3. Germline CDR1 reads KGHSH; CDR2 reads LQKENI. The CDR3 sequence is 13 residues long. The ends were cut back, 3 bases at V and 1 base at J, with 7 bases in the middle. This sample is drawn from a study of shared clonotypes between healthy human individuals. Overall study: Per-donor plates numbered three CD4 naive, three CD4 memory, two CD8 naive and one CD8 memory.

Overall study findings and caveats: On the whole, naive subsets had larger estimated richness than memory subsets had.

Measured with immunoSEQ multiplex PCR; TCRdb has only the in-frame clones, and not every one. The top ten hold about 1.5% of the sample, which has over a million clones, more than 65% seen once. Donors had no recently reported acute infections or vaccinations and were HIV-negative. The origin of this receptor is a man younger than 35 in good health. The V call is TRBV18, the J call TRBJ2-7, with D perhaps TRBD2 (6 bases). Sequenced input: memory CD4+ T cells sorted from blood. Subset given: CD45RA-negative fraction. In DNA, the CDR3 is TGTGCCAGCTCACCGACTAGGTCCTACGAGCAGTACTTC. This gives the protein CASSPTRSYEQYF.